This is a list of T cell receptor beta chains from one sample in a study of cytomegalovirus exposure and HLA in healthy donors. Some clones are missing from TCRdb's copy, which holds only in-frame ones; the method was immunoSEQ multiplex PCR. The data show roughly 77,000 clones, and the top ten clones hold about 4%. The sequencing input was PBMCs. The receptors shown here come from a female donor in good health and CMV-seropositive. The CDR3 runs from the conserved cysteine through the conserved F or W. Each record gives: CDR3 DNA, CDR3 protein, V gene, J gene, D gene. The D gene is left open where the match is weak.

CDR3 DNA: TGTGCCAGCAGTTCCAGGGGGGACGAGCAGTACTTC
CDR3 protein: CASSSRGDEQYF
V gene: TRBV6-5
J gene: TRBJ2-7
D gene: NA

CDR3 DNA: TGTGCCAGAGCCGGGACTAGCGGGAGCACAGATACGCAGTATTTT
CDR3 protein: CARAGTSGSTDTQYF
V gene: TRBV2
J gene: TRBJ2-3
D gene: TRBD2

CDR3 DNA: TGTGCCAGCAGTTCATGGACTAGCGGGAATATGGAGACCCAGTACTTC
CDR3 protein: CASSSWTSGNMETQYF
V gene: TRBV27
J gene: TRBJ2-5
D gene: TRBD2

CDR3 DNA: TGCGCCAGCAGCCAGCAGGGTTGGGCTGGGGCCAACGTCCTGACTTTC
CDR3 protein: CASSQQGWAGANVLTF
V gene: TRBV4-1
J gene: TRBJ2-6
D gene: NA

CDR3 DNA: TGTGCCAGTAGTACCTCTCAGAGGCGGGGGGGCTTAGGAGAGACCCAGTACTTC
CDR3 protein: CASSTSQRRGGLGETQYF
V gene: TRBV19
J gene: TRBJ2-5
D gene: TRBD2

CDR3 DNA: TGTGCCAGCAGTAAGGACTACAGCTCCTACAATGAGCAGTTCTTC
CDR3 protein: CASSKDYSSYNEQFF
V gene: TRBV6-5
J gene: TRBJ2-1
D gene: NA

CDR3 DNA: TGCGCCAGCAGTGGCGGGGGAACCTACAATGAGCAGTTCTTC
CDR3 protein: CASSGGGTYNEQFF
V gene: TRBV10-1
J gene: TRBJ2-1
D gene: TRBD2

CDR3 DNA: TGCGCCAGCAGTGAGTCGCGCGACAGGGGGCTTCGGCAGCCCCAGCATTTT
CDR3 protein: CASSESRDRGLRQPQHF
V gene: TRBV10-1
J gene: TRBJ1-5
D gene: TRBD1

CDR3 DNA: TGTGCCATCAGAGCCAATACAGGGTACGAGCAGTACTTC
CDR3 protein: CAIRANTGYEQYF
V gene: TRBV10-3
J gene: TRBJ2-7
D gene: NA

CDR3 DNA: TGTGCCAGCAGCCCACCTTGGTCAGGAACTGAAGCTTTCTTT
CDR3 protein: CASSPPWSGTEAFF
V gene: TRBV7-9
J gene: TRBJ1-1
D gene: NA

CDR3 DNA: TGTGCCAGCTCACCCCTCCTAGCGGGGGGCGGCACAGATACGCAGTATTTT
CDR3 protein: CASSPLLAGGGTDTQYF
V gene: TRBV18
J gene: TRBJ2-3
D gene: TRBD2

CDR3 DNA: TGTGCCAGCAGCTTCGGGACAGGGTACGAGCAGTACTTC
CDR3 protein: CASSFGTGYEQYF
V gene: TRBV5-4
J gene: TRBJ2-7
D gene: TRBD1

CDR3 DNA: TGTGCCAGCAGTTACCGGACAGGGTCCTACGAGCAGTACTTC
CDR3 protein: CASSYRTGSYEQYF
V gene: TRBV6-6
J gene: TRBJ2-7
D gene: TRBD1

CDR3 DNA: TGTGCCAGCAGCCCCGGGACAGATCAAGAGACCCAGTACTTC
CDR3 protein: CASSPGTDQETQYF
V gene: TRBV28
J gene: TRBJ2-5
D gene: TRBD1

CDR3 DNA: TGTGCCAGCAGCCAGCACAGGGGCTTGGTCTACGAGCAGTACTTC
CDR3 protein: CASSQHRGLVYEQYF
V gene: TRBV5-5
J gene: TRBJ2-7
D gene: TRBD1

CDR3 DNA: TGCAGCGTTGAAGGTGAGCTGGCAGATACGCAGTATTTT
CDR3 protein: CSVEGELADTQYF
V gene: TRBV29-1
J gene: TRBJ2-3
D gene: NA

CDR3 DNA: TGTGCCAGCAGTTACTCGGGCGGGAGGGCCGATGGTGAGCAGTACTTC
CDR3 protein: CASSYSGGRADGEQYF
V gene: TRBV6-5
J gene: TRBJ2-7
D gene: TRBD2

CDR3 DNA: TGTGCCAGCTCACCACCGAGTCTAGCGGGGGAGACCTACGAGCAGTACTTC
CDR3 protein: CASSPPSLAGETYEQYF
V gene: TRBV18
J gene: TRBJ2-7
D gene: TRBD2

CDR3 DNA: TGTGCCAGCAGCTTGGTCTTATACGAGCAGTACTTC
CDR3 protein: CASSLVLYEQYF
V gene: TRBV5-6
J gene: TRBJ2-7
D gene: NA

CDR3 DNA: TGTGCCAGCAGCATAATGCGGAGGGATTCACCCCTCCACTTT
CDR3 protein: CASSIMRRDSPLHF
V gene: TRBV7-2
J gene: TRBJ1-6
D gene: NA

CDR3 DNA: TGCGCCAGCAGTCAGGAGAGGGGGGGCGCAGATACGCAGTATTTT
CDR3 protein: CASSQERGGADTQYF
V gene: TRBV4-1
J gene: TRBJ2-3
D gene: NA

CDR3 DNA: TGTGCCAGCAGGCGGCCAGGGGGGAACTATGGCTACACCTTC
CDR3 protein: CASRRPGGNYGYTF
V gene: TRBV28
J gene: TRBJ1-2
D gene: TRBD1

CDR3 DNA: TGTGCCAGCCGTACTAGCGGGAGGTATCCCTACGAGCAGTACTTC
CDR3 protein: CASRTSGRYPYEQYF
V gene: TRBV6-5
J gene: TRBJ2-7
D gene: TRBD2

CDR3 DNA: TGTGCCAGCAGCTTAGTCAACAATCAGCCCCAGCATTTT
CDR3 protein: CASSLVNNQPQHF
V gene: TRBV7-8
J gene: TRBJ1-5
D gene: NA